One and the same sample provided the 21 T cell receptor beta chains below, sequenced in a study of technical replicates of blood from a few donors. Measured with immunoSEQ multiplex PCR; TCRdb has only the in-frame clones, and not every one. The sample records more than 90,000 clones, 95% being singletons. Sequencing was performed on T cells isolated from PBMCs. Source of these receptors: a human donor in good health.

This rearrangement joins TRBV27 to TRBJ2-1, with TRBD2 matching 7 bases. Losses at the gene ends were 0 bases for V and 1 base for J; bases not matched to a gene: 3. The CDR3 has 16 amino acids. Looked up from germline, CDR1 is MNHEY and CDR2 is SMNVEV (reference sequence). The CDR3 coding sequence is TGTGCCAGCAGTTTATCTCCAGCGGGATCCTACAATGAGCAGTTCTTC. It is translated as CASSLSPAGSYNEQFF.

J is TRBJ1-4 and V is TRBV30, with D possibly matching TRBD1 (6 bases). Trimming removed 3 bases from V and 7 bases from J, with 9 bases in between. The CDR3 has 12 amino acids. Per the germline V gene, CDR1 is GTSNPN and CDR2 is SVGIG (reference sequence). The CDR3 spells CAWRVGGEKLFF. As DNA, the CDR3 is TGTGCCTGGAGGGTAGGGGGTGAAAAACTGTTTTTT.

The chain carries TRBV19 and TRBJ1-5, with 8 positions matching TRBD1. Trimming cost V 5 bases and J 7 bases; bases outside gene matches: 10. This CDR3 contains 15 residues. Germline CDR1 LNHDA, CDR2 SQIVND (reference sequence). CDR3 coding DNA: TGTGCCAGTAGTTCAGACCGGGACAGGAGGCAGCCCCAGCATTTT. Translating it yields CASSSDRDRRQPQHF.

This CDR3 reads CASSSTQGRLSAFF. CDR3 DNA sequence: TGTGCCAGCAGTTCGACACAGGGAAGGTTATCAGCTTTCTTT. This chain connects TRBV11-3 to TRBJ1-1, with D perhaps TRBD1 (6 bases). Trimming took 6 bases from V and 10 from J, leaving 21 bases between them. Germline CDR1 reads SGHNT; CDR2 reads YENEEA. The CDR3 extends over 14 amino acids.

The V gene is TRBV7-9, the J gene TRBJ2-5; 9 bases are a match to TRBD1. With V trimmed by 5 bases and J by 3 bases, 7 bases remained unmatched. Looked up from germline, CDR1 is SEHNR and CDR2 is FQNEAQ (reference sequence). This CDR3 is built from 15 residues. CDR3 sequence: CASSPRDREKETQYF. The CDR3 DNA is TGTGCCAGCAGCCCCCGGGACAGGGAGAAAGAGACCCAGTACTTC.

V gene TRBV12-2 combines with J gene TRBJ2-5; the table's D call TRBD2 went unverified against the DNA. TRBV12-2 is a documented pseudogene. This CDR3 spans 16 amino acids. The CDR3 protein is CASRAPPGVSLETQYF. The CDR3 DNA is TGTGCAAGTCGCGCCCCCCCGGGAGTTAGTTTGGAGACCCAGTACTTC.

DNA for the CDR3: TGTGCCAGTAGTCTCTACTCCGGGACAGGTGAAGCTTTCTTT. This codes for CASSLYSGTGEAFF. The chain has TRBV19 and TRBJ1-1; 8 positions agree with TRBD1. The CDR3 has 14 residues. Trimming removed 5 bases from V and 7 bases from J; junction bases left unmatched: 9. Germline lookup yields CDR1 LNHDA and CDR2 SQIVND (reference sequence).

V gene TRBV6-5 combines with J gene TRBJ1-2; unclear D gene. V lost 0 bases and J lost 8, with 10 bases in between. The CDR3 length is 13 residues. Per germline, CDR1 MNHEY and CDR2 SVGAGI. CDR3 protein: CASSYSASAGYTF. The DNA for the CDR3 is TGTGCCAGCAGTTACTCGGCCAGTGCCGGCTACACCTTC.

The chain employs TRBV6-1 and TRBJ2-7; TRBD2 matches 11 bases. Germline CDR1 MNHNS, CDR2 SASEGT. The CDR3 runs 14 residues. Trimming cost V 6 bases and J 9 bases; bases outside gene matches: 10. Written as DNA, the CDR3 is TGTGCCAGCAGGGAGACTAGCGGGAAAAGAGGGCAGTACTTC. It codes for CASRETSGKRGQYF.

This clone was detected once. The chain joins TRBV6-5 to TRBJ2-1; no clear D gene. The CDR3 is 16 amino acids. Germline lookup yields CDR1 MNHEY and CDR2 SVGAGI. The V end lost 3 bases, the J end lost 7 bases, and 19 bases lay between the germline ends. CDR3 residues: CASSYIARVAGNEQFF. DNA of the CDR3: TGTGCCAGCAGTTATATCGCCCGGGTAGCTGGGAATGAGCAGTTCTTC.

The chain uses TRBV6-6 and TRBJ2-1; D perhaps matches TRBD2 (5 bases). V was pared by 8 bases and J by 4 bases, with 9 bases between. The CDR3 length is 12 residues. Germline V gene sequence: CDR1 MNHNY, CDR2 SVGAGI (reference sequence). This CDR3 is CASGTRYNEQFF. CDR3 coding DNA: TGTGCCAGCGGAACTAGGTACAATGAGCAGTTCTTC.

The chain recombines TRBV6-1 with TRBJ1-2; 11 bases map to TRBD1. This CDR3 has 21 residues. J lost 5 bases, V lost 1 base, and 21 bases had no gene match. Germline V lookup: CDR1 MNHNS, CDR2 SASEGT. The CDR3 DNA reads TGTGCCAGCAGTGAAGGCGGGCTCCGGGACAGGGGGAAGTTAGAATGGTATGGCTACACCTTC. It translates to CASSEGGLRDRGKLEWYGYTF.

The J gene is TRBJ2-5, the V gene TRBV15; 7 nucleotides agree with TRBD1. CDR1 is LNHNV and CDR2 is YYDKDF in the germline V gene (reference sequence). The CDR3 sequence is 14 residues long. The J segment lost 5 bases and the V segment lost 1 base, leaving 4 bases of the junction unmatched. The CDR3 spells CATSRGDSWETQYF. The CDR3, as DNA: TGTGCCACCAGCAGAGGGGACAGTTGGGAGACCCAGTACTTC.

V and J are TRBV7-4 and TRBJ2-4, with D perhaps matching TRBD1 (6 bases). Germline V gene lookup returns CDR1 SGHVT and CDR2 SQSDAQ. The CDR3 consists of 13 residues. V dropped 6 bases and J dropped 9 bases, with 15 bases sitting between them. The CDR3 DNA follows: TGTGCCAGCAGTATTAGGGACAAACTCATTCAGTACTTC. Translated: CASSIRDKLIQYF.

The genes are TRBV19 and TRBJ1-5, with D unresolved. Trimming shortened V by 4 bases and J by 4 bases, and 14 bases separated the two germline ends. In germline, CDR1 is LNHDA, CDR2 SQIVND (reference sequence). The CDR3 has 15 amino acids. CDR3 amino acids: CASSNTGAWNQPQHF. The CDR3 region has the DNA TGTGCCAGTAGTAATACGGGAGCGTGGAATCAGCCCCAGCATTTT.

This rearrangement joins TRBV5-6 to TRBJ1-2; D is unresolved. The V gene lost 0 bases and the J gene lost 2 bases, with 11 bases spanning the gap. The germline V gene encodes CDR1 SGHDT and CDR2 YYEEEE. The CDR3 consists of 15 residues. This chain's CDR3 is CASSLGTPGNYGYTF. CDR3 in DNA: TGTGCCAGCAGCTTGGGTACACCGGGAAACTATGGCTACACCTTC.

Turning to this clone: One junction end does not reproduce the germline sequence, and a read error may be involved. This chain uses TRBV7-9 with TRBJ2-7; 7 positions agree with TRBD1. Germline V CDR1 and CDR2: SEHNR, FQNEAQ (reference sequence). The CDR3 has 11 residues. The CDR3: CASSLAGTVGF. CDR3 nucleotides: TGTGCCAGCAGCTTAGCCGGGACAGTGGGCTTC.

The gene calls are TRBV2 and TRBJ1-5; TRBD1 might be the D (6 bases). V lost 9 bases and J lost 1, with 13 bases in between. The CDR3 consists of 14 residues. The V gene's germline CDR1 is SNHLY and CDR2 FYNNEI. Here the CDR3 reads CASAGGLSNQPQHF. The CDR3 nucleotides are TGTGCCAGTGCTGGGGGCTTGAGCAATCAGCCCCAGCATTTT.

The CDR3 region has the DNA TGTGCCAGCAGCCAAACGGGGGGAGGGGCCAACGTCCTGACTTTC. It encodes CASSQTGGGANVLTF. This chain connects TRBV6-6 to TRBJ2-6, with 7 bases that match TRBD2. In germline, CDR1 is MNHNY, CDR2 SVGAGI (reference sequence). The CDR3 runs to 15 residues. Trimming took 6 bases from V and 4 from J; bases not matched to a gene: 6.

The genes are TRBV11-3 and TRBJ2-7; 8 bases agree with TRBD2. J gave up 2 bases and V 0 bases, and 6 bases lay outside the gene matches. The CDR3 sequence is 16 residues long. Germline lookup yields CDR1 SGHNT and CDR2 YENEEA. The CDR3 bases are TGTGCCAGCAGCTTAGATCGGGGGGGGCCCACCTACGAGCAGTACTTC. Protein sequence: CASSLDRGGPTYEQYF. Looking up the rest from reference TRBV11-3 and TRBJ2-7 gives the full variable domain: EAGVVQSPRYKIIEKKQPVAFWCNPISGHNTLYWYLQNLGQGPELLIRYENEEAVDDSQLPKDRFSAERLKGVDSTLKIQPAELGDSAVYLCASSLDRGGPTYEQYFGPGTRLTVT.

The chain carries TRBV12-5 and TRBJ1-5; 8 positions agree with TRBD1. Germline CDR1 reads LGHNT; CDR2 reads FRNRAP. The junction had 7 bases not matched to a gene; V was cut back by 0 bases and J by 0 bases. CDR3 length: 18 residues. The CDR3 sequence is CASGLVPKDRASNQPQHF. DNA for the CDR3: TGTGCTAGTGGTTTGGTACCCAAGGACAGGGCTAGCAATCAGCCCCAGCATTTT.